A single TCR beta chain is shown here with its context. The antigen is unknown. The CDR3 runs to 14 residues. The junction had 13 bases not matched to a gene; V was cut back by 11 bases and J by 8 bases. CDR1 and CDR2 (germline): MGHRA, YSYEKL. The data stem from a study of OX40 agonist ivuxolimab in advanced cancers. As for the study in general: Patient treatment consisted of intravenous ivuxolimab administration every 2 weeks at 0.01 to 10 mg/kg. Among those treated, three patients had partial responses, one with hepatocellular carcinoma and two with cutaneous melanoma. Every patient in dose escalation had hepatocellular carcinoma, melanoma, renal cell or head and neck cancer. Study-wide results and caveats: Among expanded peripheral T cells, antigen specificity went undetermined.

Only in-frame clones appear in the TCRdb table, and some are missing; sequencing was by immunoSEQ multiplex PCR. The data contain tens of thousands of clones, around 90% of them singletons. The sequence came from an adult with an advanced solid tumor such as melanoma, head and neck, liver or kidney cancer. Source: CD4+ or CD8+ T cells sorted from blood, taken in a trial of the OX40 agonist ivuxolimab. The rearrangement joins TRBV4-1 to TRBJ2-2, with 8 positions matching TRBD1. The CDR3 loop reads CALVCGQGFGELFF. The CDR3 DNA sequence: TGCGCCCTCGTTTGTGGACAGGGCTTTGGGGAGCTGTTTTTT.